This T cell receptor (beta chain) was documented in a study of T cells in localized non-small cell lung cancer. Findings and caveats of the study: Sequencing covered just one tumor region, so heterogeneity cannot be ruled out. Appearance in adjacent lung was seen for a median approximately 59 of the top 100 tumor clones. The study linked higher blood T cell density to longer overall survival. Uninvolved neighboring lung showed the greatest T cell clonality, exceeding tumor.

This clone was seen a single time. Its antigen remains unidentified. Sequencing was performed with immunoSEQ multiplex PCR; in TCRdb, only in-frame clones are kept and a portion is missing. The repertoire holds 100,000 to 150,000 clones, with 89% as singletons. Germline V gene data show CDR1 as SGHRS and CDR2 as YFSETQ. CDR3 length equals 15 residues. V dropped 3 bases and J dropped 2; count of bases not matched to a gene: 5. The sample in question was peripheral blood, obtained before any cancer treatment. V and J are TRBV5-1 and TRBJ1-5; 7 bases map to TRBD1. The origin of this receptor is a female donor aged 60 or older with stage I lung adenocarcinoma. CDR3 nucleotides: TGCGCCAGCAGCTGGGACAGTGGGGGCAATCAGCCCCAGCATTTT. Translating it yields CASSWDSGGNQPQHF.